This T cell receptor beta chain was sequenced for a study of identical twins. Template switching added a universal primer site; cDNA carried unique molecular identifiers. TCRdb re-analysed the 5' RACE reads in MiXCR, keeping a single row per CDR3 protein. The sample has roughly 1,500,000 distinct CDR3 sequences; less than 40% are singletons. The study's findings and limits: Sharing of beta out-of-frame sequences by twins showed a weaker excess. Fewer insertions characterized abundant cord blood beta clonotypes, whereas memory repertoires showed none. Researchers caution that invariant MAIT and iNKT cells could partly confound zero-insertion analyses.

This clonotype has ten or more counts. Its antigen remains unknown. Germline loops: CDR1 SQVTM, CDR2 ANQGSEA. Trimming pared 5 bases from V and 4 bases from J, leaving 17 bases between. This CDR3 is built from 14 residues. The sequence was obtained from a newborn girl in good health. The rearrangement joins TRBV29-1 to TRBJ1-2; no definite D call. Sequencing input: cord blood. In DNA form, the CDR3 reads TGCAGCGTTCCCGACCCAGGTCAAACCTATGGCTACACCTTC. Translation gives CSVPDPGQTYGYTF.